This T cell receptor beta chain was captured in a study of siplizumab effects on memory and regulatory T cells. The germline V gene has CDR1 MNHEY and CDR2 SVGAGI. The V gene lost 2 bases and the J gene lost 5 bases, with 9 bases spanning the gap. The CDR3 is 13 amino acids. Data came from immunoSEQ multiplex PCR; TCRdb stores just in-frame clones and leaves some out. This table has over 45,000 clones, about 98% appearing once. Material: naive CD8+ T cells sorted from blood. The rearrangement links TRBV6-5 to TRBJ1-1; D ambiguous. The clonotype was recovered from a human donor in good health. In DNA, the CDR3 is TGTGCCAGCAGTTACGTGGGGAGTACTGAAGCTTTCTTT. Its translation: CASSYVGSTEAFF.